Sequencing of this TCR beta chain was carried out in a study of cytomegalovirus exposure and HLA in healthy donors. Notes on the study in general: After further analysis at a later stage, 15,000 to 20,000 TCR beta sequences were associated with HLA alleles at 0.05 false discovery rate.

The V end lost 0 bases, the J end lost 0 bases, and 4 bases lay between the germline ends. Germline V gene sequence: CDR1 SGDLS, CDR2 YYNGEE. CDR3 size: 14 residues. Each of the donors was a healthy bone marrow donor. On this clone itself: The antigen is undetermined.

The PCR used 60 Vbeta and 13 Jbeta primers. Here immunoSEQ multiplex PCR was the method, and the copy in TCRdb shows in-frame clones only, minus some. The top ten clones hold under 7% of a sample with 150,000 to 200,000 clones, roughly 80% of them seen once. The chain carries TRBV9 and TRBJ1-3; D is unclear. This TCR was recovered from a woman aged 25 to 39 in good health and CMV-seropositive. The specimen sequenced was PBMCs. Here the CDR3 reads CASSVELSGNTIYF. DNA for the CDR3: TGTGCCAGCAGCGTAGAGCTCTCTGGAAACACCATATATTTT.